These T cell receptor beta chains were read from a single sample in a study of blood T cell repertoires in COVID-19. TCRdb's copy holds only in-frame clones and misses some; the assay was immunoSEQ multiplex PCR. Among under 300,000 clones, around 88% were seen once, and the ten largest hold around 5.4%. Input material: peripheral blood. These TCRs come from a man of 80 years or more with acute or convalescent COVID-19. Each CDR3 is given with its conserved first and last residue. The D gene is left open where the match is weak. Clone size appears in some rows only: once, few, many, or a class for an expanded clone.

V gene	CDR3 length	clone size	D gene	J gene	CDR3 protein	CDR3 DNA
TRBV6-1	14	-	-	TRBJ1-5	CASSEMTGREGQHF	TGTGCCAGCAGTGAAATGACAGGACGAGAAGGCCAGCATTTT
TRBV30	11	-	TRBD1	TRBJ1-4	CAWSRPRGFFF	TGTGCCTGGAGTCGACCCAGGGGGTTTTTTTTT
TRBV7-2	15	many	TRBD1	TRBJ1-2	CASSFSGTGNYGYTF	TGTGCCAGCAGCTTTTCCGGGACAGGGAACTATGGCTACACCTTC
TRBV12-3/TRBV12-4	12	-	-	TRBJ1-1	CASIGGGSQAFF	TGTGCCAGCATCGGCGGTGGATCTCAAGCTTTCTTT
TRBV28	14	once	-	TRBJ1-4	CASSPQVYDEKLFF	TGTGCCAGCAGTCCCCAGGTCTATGATGAAAAACTGTTTTTT
TRBV5-1	14	-	TRBD2	TRBJ2-3	CASSPGTSADTQYF	TGCGCCAGCAGCCCGGGGACTAGCGCAGATACGCAGTATTTT
TRBV3-1/TRBV3-2	16	-	TRBD1	TRBJ2-3	CASSQGDRRSTDTQYF	TGTGCCAGCAGCCAAGGGGACAGGAGGAGCACAGATACGCAGTATTTT
TRBV30	15	-	TRBD1	TRBJ1-6	CAWSVGQGLNSPLHF	TGTGCCTGGAGCGTGGGACAGGGACTAAATTCACCCCTCCACTTT
TRBV6-5	16	-	TRBD2	TRBJ2-5	CASSYGTSGRWETQYF	TGTGCCAGCAGTTACGGAACTAGCGGGAGATGGGAGACCCAGTACTTC
TRBV30	15	-	-	TRBJ2-7	CAWSVKVAGFHEQYF	TGTGCCTGGAGTGTCAAAGTGGCAGGGTTCCACGAGCAGTACTTC
TRBV5-1	18	once	TRBD1	TRBJ1-2	CASSSTTGGTPADYGYTF	TGCGCCAGCAGCTCCACGACAGGGGGCACCCCTGCTGACTATGGCTACACCTTC
TRBV2	15	-	-	TRBJ2-7	CASSENAGAPYEQYF	TGTGCCAGCAGTGAAAACGCGGGGGCCCCCTACGAGCAGTACTTC
TRBV19	13	-	-	TRBJ1-3	CASSQGNGNTIYF	TGTGCCAGTAGCCAGGGAAATGGAAACACCATATATTTT
TRBV4-2	17	-	TRBD1	TRBJ1-3	CASSQDGDSDSGNTIYF	TGTGCCAGCAGCCAAGATGGGGACAGTGACTCTGGAAACACCATATATTTT
TRBV6-5	14	-	TRBD1	TRBJ1-6	CASTETGGVSPLHF	TGTGCCAGCACCGAGACAGGGGGGGTTTCACCCCTCCACTTT
TRBV7-9	15	-	-	TRBJ2-7	CASSFFAGGVNQQYF	TGTGCCAGCAGCTTTTTTGCGGGCGGCGTTAACCAGCAGTACTTC
TRBV30	12	-	-	TRBJ1-1	CAWSYSNTEAFF	TGTGCCTGGAGTTATTCCAACACTGAAGCTTTCTTT
TRBV5-1	16	-	TRBD2	TRBJ2-2	CASSLNGASGSGELFF	TGCGCCAGCAGCCTTAATGGGGCTAGCGGGTCCGGGGAGCTGTTTTTT
TRBV28	14	-	-	TRBJ1-2	CASSFPGVNYGYTF	TGTGCCAGCAGTTTCCCAGGGGTAAACTATGGCTACACCTTC
TRBV5-1	17	-	TRBD1	TRBJ2-6	CASSSGQGNSGANVLTF	TGCGCCAGCAGCTCCGGACAGGGAAACTCTGGGGCCAACGTCCTGACTTTC
TRBV3-1/TRBV3-2	13	-	-	TRBJ2-3	CASSQAGVDTQYF	TGTGCCAGCAGCCAAGCGGGGGTAGATACGCAGTATTTT
TRBV28	14	-	-	TRBJ1-5	CASSFGGLGQPQHF	TGTGCCAGCAGTTTCGGAGGGTTGGGTCAGCCCCAGCATTTT
TRBV9	15	-	TRBD1	TRBJ2-5	CASSGYQGQQETQYF	TGTGCCAGCAGCGGATACCAGGGACAGCAAGAGACCCAGTACTTC
TRBV30	12	-	-	TRBJ1-2	CAWSHSNYGYTF	TGTGCCTGGAGTCACTCTAACTATGGCTACACCTTC
TRBV5-1	17	-	TRBD1	TRBJ1-1	CASSLIYQGARGTEAFF	TGCGCCAGCAGCTTGATTTATCAGGGGGCGCGGGGCACTGAAGCTTTCTTT
TRBV3-1/TRBV3-2	13	-	-	TRBJ1-2	CASSQTEVYGYTF	TGTGCCAGCAGCCAGACAGAGGTCTATGGCTACACCTTC
TRBV19	15	-	-	TRBJ2-1	CASTYIAGGENEQFF	TGTGCCAGTACTTATATTGCCGGGGGTGAAAATGAGCAGTTCTTC
TRBV3-1/TRBV3-2	12	few	-	TRBJ2-3	CASSQVLHTQYF	TGTGCCAGCAGCCAAGTCCTCCATACGCAGTATTTT
TRBV29-1	14	-	-	TRBJ1-1	CSVVSQEANTEAFF	TGCAGCGTTGTATCGCAGGAGGCTAACACTGAAGCTTTCTTT
TRBV5-1	19	-	TRBD1	TRBJ1-6	CASSLVVGGARLYNSPLHF	TGCGCCAGCAGCTTGGTTGTAGGGGGCGCAAGGCTTTATAATTCACCCCTCCACTTT
TRBV9	14	-	TRBD2	TRBJ2-7	CASSPSGTSYEQYF	TGTGCCAGCAGCCCGAGCGGGACCTCCTACGAGCAGTACTTC
TRBV12-3/TRBV12-4	13	-	-	TRBJ2-3	CASSEGFTDTQYF	TGTGCCAGCAGTGAGGGATTCACAGATACGCAGTATTTT